This T cell receptor (beta chain) comes out of a study of blood T cell repertoires in COVID-19. Study-level information: Sources were T cells, B-cell-depleted T cells, or PBMCs; the material itself was cDNA or gDNA.

The study drew participants aged roughly 18 to 89 years from 20 to 30 US areas. Recovery meant two consecutive negative NP/OP PCR tests, professional clearance, or resolved symptoms. Methods used by the authors: Reference gene primer amplification gave estimated nucleated cell counts. TCRdb keeps only in-frame clones here, not all; method: immunoSEQ multiplex PCR. The V and J calls and clone size come from that table; D and trimming were worked out from the DNA. This table holds about 310,000 clones, around 91% found once. This CDR3 region has 16 residues. Germline CDR1 is LGHDT and CDR2 is YNNKEL (reference sequence). The germline V and J ends were trimmed by 6 bases and 7 bases, with 24 bases remaining between them. There are a few counts of this clone.

The source is a woman in her 40s who had recovered from COVID-19. The specimen was PBMCs or T cells enriched from blood (not recorded which). The J gene is TRBJ1-2, the V gene TRBV3-1 (or the pseudogene TRBV3-2); TRBD1 might be the D (6 bases). The CDR3 region has the DNA TGTGCCAGCAGTCTACAGGGTCCTGGGGCTTCGAGTGGCTACACCTTC. It encodes CASSLQGPGASSGYTF.